This T cell receptor beta chain was captured by sequencing in a study of blood T cell repertoires in COVID-19. Study overall: Specimens from acute and convalescent COVID-19 originated in the United States, Italy and Spain.

Enrolled during active infection, Seattle patients were then followed longitudinally. Under the authors' procedure: Reference gene primer amplification gave estimated nucleated cell counts. Profiling relied on immunoSEQ multiplex PCR, and the TCRdb table lists in-frame clones only, not all of them. Clonal size and the V and J genes are those of that table, whereas D and trimming came from the DNA. The table lists 450,000 or so clones, roughly 90% of them singletons. The specimen was peripheral blood. The receptor was derived from a man aged 18-30 years with COVID-19, enrolled during active disease.

The CDR3 bases are TGTGCCAGCAGCTACGGGACAGGGACCGGAAACACCATATATTTT. Its protein is CASSYGTGTGNTIYF. The chain combines TRBV5-6 with TRBJ1-3; the match to TRBD1 covers 9 bases. V was pared by 3 bases and J by 4 bases, with 5 bases of the junction left unmatched. CDR3 length: 15 residues. CDR1 is SGHDT and CDR2 is YYEEEE in the germline V gene.